These 27 T cell receptor beta chains were sequenced from one sample in a study of CD8 T cell repertoires and HIV-1 epitope variants. Data came from immunoSEQ multiplex PCR; TCRdb stores just in-frame clones and leaves some out. The table lists about 5,600 clones, around 71% of them singletons. Their target antigens are unknown. The sequencing sample was made of cultured CD8+ T cells derived from PBMCs. Receptors originate from a male donor with HIV.

The chain uses TRBV6-5 and TRBJ1-1; D is uncertain. The CDR3 covers 14 residues. The V end was cut by 2 bases, the J end by 8 bases, with 15 bases between. Germline V gene lookup returns CDR1 MNHEY and CDR2 SVGAGI. The CDR3 is CASSYGLGGVEAFF. CDR3 in DNA: TGTGCCAGCAGTTACGGGCTAGGCGGGGTCGAAGCTTTCTTT.

The J gene is TRBJ1-1, the V gene TRBV9; D is ambiguous. This CDR3 contains 13 residues. V lost 4 bases and J lost 6, with 13 bases in between. Germline CDR1 is SGDLS and CDR2 is YYNGEE. CDR3: CASSSYIEAEAFF. The CDR3 nucleotides read TGTGCCAGCAGCTCCTATATAGAGGCTGAAGCTTTCTTT.

The chain links TRBV6-6 to TRBJ2-5; 12 positions agree with TRBD2. Germline CDR1 and CDR2: MNHNY and SVGAGI (reference sequence). The CDR3 runs 16 residues. Trimming cost V 3 bases and J 7 bases; bases outside gene matches: 9. This chain's CDR3 is CASSYLAGGDKRTQYF. As DNA, the CDR3 is TGTGCCAGCAGTTATCTAGCGGGGGGGGACAAAAGGACCCAGTACTTC.

V gene TRBV28 combines with J gene TRBJ2-3; D not resolved. Germline loops: CDR1 MDHEN, CDR2 SYDVKM. CDR3 length: 14 residues. With 5 bases removed from V and 0 bases from J, the gap between germline ends came to 9 bases. The CDR3 region is CASSPVVSTDTQYF. The CDR3 DNA follows: TGTGCCAGCAGTCCGGTAGTAAGCACAGATACGCAGTATTTT.

The chain employs TRBV7-2 and TRBJ2-7; no definite D call. The V end lost 2 bases, the J end lost 3 bases, and 8 bases lay between the germline ends. The germline CDR1 and CDR2 sequences are SGHTA and FQGNSA. This CDR3 comprises 13 residues. The CDR3 bases are TGTGCCAGCAGCTTAAGCTCGCACTACGAGCAGTACTTC. Translation gives CASSLSSHYEQYF.

J is TRBJ2-2 and V is TRBV2; TRBD2 is a possible D gene (5 bases). The CDR3 extends over 13 amino acids. Germline V gene sequence: CDR1 SNHLY, CDR2 FYNNEI. Trimming shortened V by 11 bases and J by 7 bases, and 17 bases separated the two germline ends. The CDR3 nucleotides are TGTGCCGGGTCTCGAGGACTTAGCGGGGAGCTGTTTTTT. It encodes CAGSRGLSGELFF.

This chain links TRBV27 with TRBJ1-4, with TRBD1 matching 9 bases. In germline, CDR1 is MNHEY, CDR2 SMNVEV (reference sequence). This CDR3 has 14 residues. V trimming: 8 bases; J trimming: 8 bases; junction bases outside the gene matches: 9. In DNA form, the CDR3 reads TGTGCCAGCTCCTCCGGGACAGGGTACGAAAAACTGTTTTTT. Residues: CASSSGTGYEKLFF.

The CDR3 loop is CASSPTENTEAFF. The CDR3 coding sequence is TGTGCCAGCTCTCCCACAGAGAACACTGAAGCTTTCTTT. The chain has TRBV18 and TRBJ1-1, with D hard to call. Per the germline V gene, CDR1 is KGHSH and CDR2 is LQKENI. The CDR3 consists of 13 residues. V lost 6 bases and J 1 base, leaving 9 bases between the germline ends. The entire variable domain, with the rest obtained from reference TRBV18 and TRBJ1-1, is as follows: NAGVMQNPRHLVRRRGQEARLRCSPMKGHSHVYWYRQLPEEGLKFMVYLQKENIIDESGMPKERFSAEFPKEGPSILRIQQVVRGDSAAYFCASSPTENTEAFFGQGTRLTVV.

The chain has TRBV6-5 and TRBJ2-2, with 7 bases identical to TRBD2. After removal of 6 bases from V and 4 bases from J, the junction contained 8 bases not matched to a gene. Germline-derived CDR1 and CDR2 are MNHEY and SVGAGI. The CDR3 is made up of 15 amino acids. The CDR3 spells CASRLGGTATGELFF. CDR3 in DNA: TGTGCCAGCAGGTTGGGGGGGACGGCCACCGGGGAGCTGTTTTTT.

The V and J genes are TRBV4-3 and TRBJ2-2, with D perhaps TRBD2 (5 bases). The CDR3 contains 13 residues. The germline V and J ends were trimmed by 4 bases and 6 bases, with 9 bases remaining between them. The V gene's germline CDR1 is LGHNA and CDR2 YSLEER. CDR3 bases: TGCGCCAGCAGCCTCACCGGGGCCGGGGAGCTGTTTTTT. Its translation: CASSLTGAGELFF.

The V and J genes are TRBV4-3 and TRBJ1-1, with D possibly matching TRBD1 (5 bases). V dropped 0 bases and J dropped 1 base, with 15 bases sitting between them. CDR3 length equals 17 residues. CDR1 and CDR2 from the germline V gene are LGHNA and YSLEER. CDR3 protein: CASSQDDFSTGNTEAFF. Here the CDR3 DNA reads TGCGCCAGCAGCCAAGATGATTTTTCCACAGGGAACACTGAAGCTTTCTTT.

V is TRBV19 and J is TRBJ2-1, with TRBD2 matching 9 bases. Germline loops: CDR1 LNHDA, CDR2 SQIVND (reference sequence). With V trimmed by 5 bases and J by 4 bases, 9 bases remained unmatched. The CDR3 runs 16 residues. The CDR3 region has the DNA TGTGCCAGTAGTCTAGTCGCTAGCGGGGCTTACAATGAGCAGTTCTTC. Translating gives CASSLVASGAYNEQFF.

The J gene is TRBJ1-1, the V gene TRBV5-8; D is uncertain. V was trimmed by 3 bases and J by 8 bases, leaving 11 bases between them. CDR3 size: 12 residues. From germline, CDR1 is SGHTS and CDR2 YDEGEE. The CDR3: CASSSWTREAFF. For the CDR3, the DNA is TGTGCCAGCAGCTCCTGGACTCGAGAAGCTTTCTTT.

The V gene is TRBV9, the J gene TRBJ1-2; D unclear. CDR1 is SGDLS, CDR2 YYNGEE, per germline. The CDR3 is made up of 16 amino acids. The V and J ends lost 0 bases and 5 bases respectively, with 17 bases between them. CDR3 DNA sequence: TGTGCCAGCAGCGTAGCCACCGGACCGAGTGAGTATGGCTACACCTTC. It specifies CASSVATGPSEYGYTF.

The chain couples TRBV9 to TRBJ2-7; the D gene is possibly TRBD1 (5 bases). V was clipped by 3 bases and J by 0 bases, with 7 bases between them. The CDR3 length is 13 residues. From germline, CDR1 is SGDLS and CDR2 YYNGEE. CDR3 loop: CASSEDSSYEQYF. CDR3 nucleotide sequence: TGTGCCAGCAGCGAAGACAGCTCCTACGAGCAGTACTTC.

The V and J genes are TRBV27 and TRBJ2-1; the D gene could be TRBD1 or TRBD2 (5 bases each). The CDR3 totals 15 residues. From germline, CDR1 is MNHEY and CDR2 SMNVEV (reference sequence). The germline V and J ends were trimmed by 2 bases and 3 bases, with 11 bases remaining between them. In nucleotides, the CDR3 is TGTGCCAGCAGTTTAGGGGGAGATAACTACAATGAGCAGTTCTTC. Protein sequence: CASSLGGDNYNEQFF.

Worth noting for this clone: Compared with germline, one end of the junction differs, possibly owing to a read error. The chain employs TRBV6-5 and TRBJ2-2, with TRBD1 matching over 8 bases. The germline V gene encodes CDR1 MNHEY and CDR2 SVGAGI. The CDR3 consists of 15 residues. The CDR3 DNA sequence: TGTGCCAGCAGTTATCCCGGACAGGGCCACCGGGGAGCTGTTTTT. This encodes CASSYPGQGHRGAVF.

CDR3 protein: CASSTRDGFNQPQHF. The CDR3 DNA sequence: TGTGCCAGCAGTACCCGGGACGGATTCAACCAGCCCCAGCATTTT. J is TRBJ1-5 and V is TRBV2; D is possibly TRBD1 (5 bases). Trimming shortened V by 5 bases and J by 7 bases, and 18 bases separated the two germline ends. Germline V CDR1 and CDR2: SNHLY, FYNNEI. The CDR3 runs 15 residues.

This sequence joins TRBV28 and TRBJ1-2; D ambiguous. Germline CDR1 reads MDHEN; CDR2 reads SYDVKM. The CDR3 runs to 11 residues. Trimming took 4 bases from V and 8 from J, leaving 8 bases between them. Here the CDR3 reads CASSSARGYTF. CDR3 DNA: TGTGCCAGCAGTTCGGCGAGGGGCTACACCTTC.

V gene TRBV5-6 combines with J gene TRBJ1-5; unclear D gene. V was pared by 0 bases and J by 7 bases, with 11 bases between. This CDR3 contains 14 residues. CDR1 is SGHDT and CDR2 is YYEEEE in the germline V gene. The CDR3 coding sequence is TGTGCCAGCAGCTTGGCCGAGGCCCGACAGCCCCAGCATTTT. This sequence encodes CASSLAEARQPQHF.

The V and J genes are TRBV4-3 and TRBJ2-7, with 7 bases fitting TRBD2. The CDR3 runs 14 residues. CDR1 is LGHNA, CDR2 YSLEER, per germline. The J segment lost 6 bases and the V segment lost 4 bases, leaving 9 bases of the junction unmatched. The CDR3 nucleotides are TGCGCCAGCAGCCCAGGCGGGGGAAGAGGCGAGCAGTACTTC. It translates to CASSPGGGRGEQYF.

This clone showed up just a few times. J is TRBJ1-1 and V is TRBV16; D uncertain. V was cut by 4 bases and J by 0 bases, with 9 bases left in between. Per germline, CDR1 KGHSY and CDR2 FQNENV. There are 14 residues in the CDR3. The CDR3 here is CASSLNTLNTEAFF. CDR3 DNA sequence: TGTGCCAGCAGCCTAAATACTTTGAACACTGAAGCTTTCTTT.

J is TRBJ2-3 and V is TRBV27; 9 bases line up with TRBD2. CDR1 is MNHEY, CDR2 SMNVEV, per germline (reference sequence). The CDR3 runs 16 residues. V lost 0 bases and J lost 3; bases outside the gene matches: 4. The CDR3 here is CASSLSTSGATDTQYF. CDR3 bases: TGTGCCAGCAGTTTATCGACTAGCGGAGCGACAGATACGCAGTATTTT.

This chain uses TRBV5-5 with TRBJ1-1; D unclear. This CDR3 is built from 15 residues. Looked up from germline, CDR1 is SGHKS and CDR2 is YYEKEE (reference sequence). Trimming pared 3 bases from V and 2 bases from J, leaving 14 bases between. CDR3 nucleotide sequence: TGTGCCAGCAGCTCTCTATCACAAGTAAACACTGAAGCTTTCTTT. Translation gives CASSSLSQVNTEAFF.

The rearrangement joins TRBV9 to TRBJ2-7; TRBD1 matches at 11 bases. V gave up 0 bases and J gave up 9 bases; unmatched junction bases: 2. The CDR3 extends over 13 amino acids. Per germline, CDR1 SGDLS and CDR2 YYNGEE. In DNA form, the CDR3 reads TGTGCCAGCAGCGTAGGGACAGGGGGCGTGCAGTACTTC. Translated, it gives CASSVGTGGVQYF.

This clone is a singleton in its sample. This CDR3 is CASSQGGAVQETQYF. The CDR3 DNA sequence: TGTGCCAGCAGCCAGGGGGGGGCTGTACAAGAGACCCAGTACTTC. The rearrangement joins TRBV7-7 to TRBJ2-5; tentatively, D is TRBD1 or TRBD2 (7 bases each). V was trimmed by 5 bases and J by 2 bases, leaving 15 bases between them. Germline values: CDR1 SSHAT, CDR2 FNYEAQ (reference sequence). The CDR3 has 15 amino acids.

The chain has TRBV27 and TRBJ2-7; unclear D gene. Trimming took off 6 bases at V and 1 base at J, with 16 bases between the two ends. The CDR3 sequence is 15 residues long. CDR1 MNHEY and CDR2 SMNVEV come from the germline V gene (reference sequence). The CDR3 sequence is CASSPEGRLSYEQYF. CDR3 bases: TGTGCCAGCAGCCCAGAAGGCAGGCTGTCCTACGAGCAGTACTTC.